A selection of T cell receptor beta chains follows, all from one sample in a study of CD8 T cells in ankylosing spondylitis. TCRdb re-derived calls from the 5' RACE reads in MiXCR, one entry per CDR3 protein. The table includes about 340,000 distinct CDR3 sequences, 20% to 25% detected once. Sequenced input: blood, either unsorted or a sorted T cell fraction (not recorded which). Receptors originate from a male donor with ankylosing spondylitis or in good health (not recorded which). Each CDR3 is given with its conserved first and last residue. D genes are given only for firm matches. Some rows have no size entry. The others give once, few or many, or a class for an expanded clone.

NA	TRBV3-1	NA	TRBJ2-2	TGTGCCAGCAGATCCCCTCGGAGCTTGAACACCGGGGAGCTGTTTTTT	CASRSPRSLNTGELFF
few	TRBV6-8	TRBD1	TRBJ2-7	TGTGCCAGCAGCCGATTCAGGGGGAGCTCCTACGAGCAGTACTTC	CASSRFRGSSYEQYF
NA	TRBV7-9	NA	TRBJ2-7	TGTGCCAGCAGCTTAGCGGACAGAGGAGAGCAGTACTTC	CASSLADRGEQYF
NA	TRBV29-1	NA	TRBJ1-2	TGCAGCGTGGGGGGTACCGGGGACGCCAACTATGGCTACACCTTC	CSVGGTGDANYGYTF
few	TRBV12-3/TRBV12-4	NA	TRBJ2-3	TGTGCCAGCAGTTTAGGGGGGGCCTCGAAAAATTATTTT	CASSLGGASKNYF
few	TRBV29-1	TRBD1	TRBJ2-7	TGCAGCGTTGTAACAGGGGTGTCCTACGAGCAGTACTTC	CSVVTGVSYEQYF
NA	TRBV12-3/TRBV12-4	NA	TRBJ2-1	TGTGCCAGCACCCTAGATGGGGAGCAGTTCTTC	CASTLDGEQFF
NA	TRBV7-9	TRBD1	TRBJ2-3	TGTGCCGCCGAGTCGGGACAGGGGAAGGGCACAGATACGCAGTATTTT	CAAESGQGKGTDTQYF
few	TRBV12-3/TRBV12-4	NA	TRBJ2-3	TGTGCCAGCACGAAGAACCAAATAGCTAGCACAGATACGCAGTATTTT	CASTKNQIASTDTQYF
few	TRBV20-1	NA	TRBJ2-7	TGCAGTGCTAGAGACCGCGAGGGGATTACCTACGAGCAGTACTTC	CSARDREGITYEQYF
NA	TRBV6-1	NA	TRBJ2-2	TGTGCCAGCAGTGAAGTAGTGAACACCGGGGAGCTGTTTTTT	CASSEVVNTGELFF
few	TRBV9	NA	TRBJ1-4	TGTGCCAGCAGCGCTACCGGTCGAAAACTGTTTTTT	CASSATGRKLFF
few	TRBV27	NA	TRBJ2-7	TGTGCCAGCAGTCTGACGGGACAAAGCTCCTACGAGCAGTACTTC	CASSLTGQSSYEQYF
NA	TRBV2	TRBD1	TRBJ2-7	TGTGCCAGCAGTGAAGATAGGGACAGGGAATTCGAGCAGTACTTC	CASSEDRDREFEQYF
few	TRBV2	NA	TRBJ2-1	TGTGCCAGCAGGACACGCAATGAGCAGTTCTTC	CASRTRNEQFF
NA	TRBV28	NA	TRBJ2-7	TGTGCCAGCACGTTGGGCTTCTACTACGAGCAGTACTTC	CASTLGFYYEQYF
NA	TRBV12-3/TRBV12-4	NA	TRBJ1-1	TGTGCCAGCAGTTTAGCGCTAGGGAACACTGAAGCTTTCTTT	CASSLALGNTEAFF
few	TRBV20-1	TRBD1	TRBJ2-2	TGCAGTGCTAGCGACAGGGACACCGGGGAGCTGTTTTTT	CSASDRDTGELFF
NA	TRBV9	TRBD2	TRBJ2-3	TGTGCCAGCAGCGTAGATCCGGCGGGGGGACCAACAGATACGCAGTATTTT	CASSVDPAGGPTDTQYF
few	TRBV18	TRBD1	TRBJ2-2	TGTGCCAGCTCACCACAGGGGGCCCTGAACACCGGGGAGCTGTTTTTT	CASSPQGALNTGELFF
NA	TRBV12-3/TRBV12-4	NA	TRBJ2-1	TGTGCCAGCAGACACGTGAACACTGGAAACAATGAGCAGTTCTTC	CASRHVNTGNNEQFF
NA	TRBV2	TRBD2	TRBJ2-1	TGTGCCAGCAGTGAAGCGGAGGCGGGGGGGCCCTATGAGCAGTTCTTC	CASSEAEAGGPYEQFF
NA	TRBV7-9	NA	TRBJ2-2	TGTGCCAGCTCCGCCGGGGAGCTGTTTTTT	CASSAGELFF
NA	TRBV4-1	NA	TRBJ1-2	TGCGCCAGCAGACCGGGACACCCTCGGGTAGACTATGGCTACACCTTC	CASRPGHPRVDYGYTF
NA	TRBV10-2	TRBD2	TRBJ2-2	TGCGCCAGCAGCCACGGACTAGCGTTCGCCGGGGAGCTGTTTTTT	CASSHGLAFAGELFF
few	TRBV2	NA	TRBJ2-5	TGTGCCAGCAGCACGGGACCGAGGTTGGGGGAGACCCAGTACTTC	CASSTGPRLGETQYF
NA	TRBV11-1	NA	TRBJ2-7	TGTGCCAGCAGCACCAATTCGGACTTAAAATACGAGCAGTACTTC	CASSTNSDLKYEQYF
NA	TRBV20-1	TRBD1	TRBJ2-5	TGCAGTGCTAGGGGGCGGCAGGGGGCGTTTGGAGAGACCCAGTACTTC	CSARGRQGAFGETQYF
few	TRBV10-3	NA	TRBJ2-1	TGTGCCATCCAAGAAGGGGAACTCTACAATGAGCAGTTCTTC	CAIQEGELYNEQFF
few	TRBV2	TRBD1	TRBJ2-7	TGTGCCAGCAGCGGGACAGGGGAGACCTACGAGCAGTACTTC	CASSGTGETYEQYF
NA	TRBV10-2	TRBD2	TRBJ2-5	TGCGCCAGCAGCTCACGGACTAGCGGGGGGCAAGAGACCCAGTACTTC	CASSSRTSGGQETQYF
few	TRBV4-1	NA	TRBJ1-6	TGCGCCAGCAGCCAAGGCCCACGGTCTGGTTCACCCCTCCACTTT	CASSQGPRSGSPLHF
few	TRBV7-8	NA	TRBJ2-1	TGTGCCAGCAGTTCGGACGGCAATGAGCAGTTCTTC	CASSSDGNEQFF
NA	TRBV19	NA	TRBJ1-2	TGTGCCAGTTCCAGTCAGCAGTTGATCTACACCTTC	CASSSQQLIYTF
few	TRBV20-1	TRBD2	TRBJ2-7	TGCAGTGCTAGAGACCTAGGACTAGCGGGGGAGCAGTACTTC	CSARDLGLAGEQYF
once	TRBV9	NA	TRBJ2-5	TGTGCCAGCAGCGTAGAAGGGGACGACAAGACCCAGTACTTC	CASSVEGDDKTQYF
NA	TRBV9	TRBD2	TRBJ2-3	TGTGCCAGCAGCGGACAGCGGGGCTGGGCAGATACGCAGTATTTT	CASSGQRGWADTQYF
NA	TRBV5-1	NA	TRBJ1-1	TGCGCCAGCAGCCTTACACCGAACACTGAAGCTTTCTTT	CASSLTPNTEAFF
NA	TRBV11-2	NA	TRBJ2-1	TGTGCCAGCACAAAAGACTACAATGAGCAGTTCTTC	CASTKDYNEQFF
NA	TRBV20-1	NA	TRBJ2-1	TGCAGTGCTAGAGATGGGCTAGTGGACTACAATGAGCAGTTCTTC	CSARDGLVDYNEQFF
NA	TRBV5-6	TRBD1	TRBJ2-7	TGTGCCAGCAGCTTGGGTGCCGGGACAGGGAAGTACGAGCAGTACTTC	CASSLGAGTGKYEQYF
few	TRBV12-3/TRBV12-4	NA	TRBJ2-2	TGTGCCAGCAGTGCGGGTCTCGGGGAGCTGTTTTTT	CASSAGLGELFF
few	TRBV29-1	NA	TRBJ2-1	TGCAGCGTTGAAGATCCCTTCCTAGAAGGTTTTGAGCAGTTCTTC	CSVEDPFLEGFEQFF
NA	TRBV20-1	TRBD2	TRBJ2-1	TGCAGTGCCCTGGGACTAGCGGGGGACAATGAGCAGTTCTTC	CSALGLAGDNEQFF
few	TRBV4-1	NA	TRBJ2-3	TGCGCCAGCAGCCAGCTGGACAGAGACACAGATACGCAGTATTTT	CASSQLDRDTDTQYF
many	TRBV27	NA	TRBJ2-3	TGTGCCAGCAGTTCCGGGGCAGATACGCAGTATTTT	CASSSGADTQYF
few	TRBV20-1	NA	TRBJ2-5	TGCAGTGCTAGAGACCCCAGGGAAGGGACCCAGTACTTC	CSARDPREGTQYF